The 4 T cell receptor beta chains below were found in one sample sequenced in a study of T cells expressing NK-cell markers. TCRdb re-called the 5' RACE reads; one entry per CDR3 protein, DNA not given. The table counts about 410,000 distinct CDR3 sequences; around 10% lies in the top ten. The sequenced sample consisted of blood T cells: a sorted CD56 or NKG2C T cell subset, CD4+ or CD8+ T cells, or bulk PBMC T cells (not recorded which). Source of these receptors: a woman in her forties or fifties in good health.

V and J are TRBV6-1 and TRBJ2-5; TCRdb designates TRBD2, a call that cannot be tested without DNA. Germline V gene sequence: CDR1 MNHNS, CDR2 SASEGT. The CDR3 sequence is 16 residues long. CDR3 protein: CASSEPLAGGTETQYF.

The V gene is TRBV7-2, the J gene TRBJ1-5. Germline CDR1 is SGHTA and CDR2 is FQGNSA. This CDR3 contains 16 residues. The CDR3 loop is CASSFGLTYSNQPQHF.

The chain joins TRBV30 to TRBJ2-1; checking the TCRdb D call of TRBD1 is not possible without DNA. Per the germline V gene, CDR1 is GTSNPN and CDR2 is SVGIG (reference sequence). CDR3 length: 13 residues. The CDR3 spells CAWTPTNYNEQFF.

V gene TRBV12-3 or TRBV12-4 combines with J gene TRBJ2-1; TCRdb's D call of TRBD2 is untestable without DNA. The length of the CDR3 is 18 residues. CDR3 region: CASSHLAGGGEVRNEQFF.